Below, one TCR beta chain is given with its context. What it recognizes is unknown. Trimming shortened V by 5 bases and J by 10 bases, and 14 bases separated the two germline ends. CDR1 is KGHSH and CDR2 is LQKENI in the germline V gene. The CDR3 is 12 residues long. Libraries were prepared by immunoSEQ multiplex PCR; TCRdb keeps only in-frame clonotypes and omits some of them. The sample shows around 31,000 clones, 85% to 90% of them seen only once. This entry belongs to a study of T cells in localized non-small cell lung cancer. Overall study findings and caveats: Turning up in adjacent lung were a median approximately 50 of the top 100 tumor clones. Uninvolved adjacent lung showed the highest T cell clonality, exceeding tumor.

The chain joins TRBV18 to TRBJ1-1, with D uncertain. This specimen consisted of peripheral blood, obtained before any cancer treatment. This TCR came from a female donor at least 60 years old with stage I lung adenocarcinoma. DNA of the CDR3: TGTGCCAGCTCATCCACGGGAAATGGAGCTTTCTTT. Encoded protein: CASSSTGNGAFF.